The 32 T cell receptor beta chains presented below share a single source sample, sequenced in a study of T-cell reconstitution after alpha-beta-depleted transplantation in children. The TCRbeta library incorporated unique molecular identifiers. From the PCR reads, TCRdb called clonotypes with MiXCR, one entry per CDR3 protein. The table lists fewer than 550,000 distinct CDR3 sequences, 11% of them singletons, with roughly 5% in the top ten. Sequenced material: PBMCs from the stem cell graft donor, taken from the stem cell graft. Every receptor here comes from a human donor who donated a stem cell graft to a child with acute myeloid leukemia.

The chain recombines TRBV20-1 with TRBJ2-7; 8 bases line up with TRBD1. V shed 0 bases and J 3 bases; nucleotides not matched to a gene: 10. Germline assignment: CDR1 DFQATT and CDR2 SNEGSKA (reference sequence). The CDR3 contains 16 residues. CDR3 coding DNA: TGCAGTGCTAGAGATCCGTTTAAAGACAGGGGCTACGAGCAGTACTTC. Amino acid sequence: CSARDPFKDRGYEQYF.

This sequence joins TRBV11-2 and TRBJ2-2; 13 bases are shared with TRBD2. V trimming: 5 bases; J trimming: 3 bases; junction bases outside the gene matches: 9. The V gene's germline CDR1 is SGHAT and CDR2 FQNNGV. The CDR3 has 18 amino acids. CDR3 amino acids: CASSTLALAGGDTGELFF. CDR3 sequence (DNA): TGTGCCAGCAGCACACTCGCACTAGCGGGGGGGGACACCGGGGAGCTGTTTTTT.

This clonotype was detected only a few times. The chain links TRBV10-3 to TRBJ2-7; 11 positions agree with TRBD1. Germline CDR1 ENHRY, CDR2 SYGVKD. The trim removed 4 bases at V and 5 bases at J, leaving 4 bases unmatched. This CDR3 is built from 14 residues. The DNA of the CDR3 is TGTGCCATCAGTGCTGGACAGGGGGCAGACGAGCAGTACTTC. It yields the protein CAISAGQGADEQYF.

The chain is built from TRBV7-2 and TRBJ2-5, with D possibly TRBD1 on 5 matching bases. The CDR3 sequence is 14 residues long. Germline V lookup: CDR1 SGHTA, CDR2 FQGNSA. Trimming pared 1 base from V and 6 bases from J, leaving 12 bases between. The CDR3 DNA reads TGTGCCAGCAGCTTAGGATCAGGGCCGCAGACCCAGTACTTC. Amino acids: CASSLGSGPQTQYF.

This clonotype was seen a handful of times. The rearrangement joins TRBV6-1 to TRBJ1-2; unclear D gene. The V end lost 3 bases, the J end lost 4 bases, and 12 bases lay between the germline ends. The germline CDR1 and CDR2 sequences are MNHNS and SASEGT. The CDR3 is 14 residues long. CDR3 coding DNA: TGTGCCAGCAGTGAGCTCATAATGGCCTATGGCTACACCTTC. It codes for CASSELIMAYGYTF.

This chain connects TRBV18 to TRBJ2-7; 12 bases agree with TRBD2. The CDR3 sequence is 17 residues long. Germline loops: CDR1 KGHSH, CDR2 LQKENI. After removal of 6 bases from V and 4 bases from J, the junction contained 13 bases not matched to a gene. The DNA of the CDR3 is TGTGCCAGCTCTCCTTCCAGACTAGCGGGAGTTCGGTACGAGCAGTACTTC. This gives the protein CASSPSRLAGVRYEQYF.

This clonotype appeared many times. The chain has TRBV6-2 or TRBV6-3 and TRBJ2-5; a possible D gene is TRBD2 (6 bases). V was clipped by 0 bases and J by 3 bases, with 8 bases between them. Germline values: CDR1 MNHEY, CDR2 SVGEGT. The CDR3 loop spans 14 amino acids. The CDR3 sequence is CASSYSGGEETQYF. DNA for the CDR3: TGTGCCAGCAGTTACTCGGGCGGGGAAGAGACCCAGTACTTC.

This chain connects TRBV7-9 to TRBJ2-1; TRBD2 matches at 8 bases. Germline values: CDR1 SEHNR, CDR2 FQNEAQ (reference sequence). The CDR3 is 17 residues long. Losses at the gene ends were 6 bases for V and 0 bases for J; bases not matched to a gene: 10. The CDR3 DNA reads TGTGCCAGCAGGAATAACGTAGCGGGGAGCTCCTACAATGAGCAGTTCTTC. This translates into CASRNNVAGSSYNEQFF.

The chain is built from TRBV29-1 and TRBJ2-5; TRBD1 matches 9 bases. Germline trimming cut 7 bases from V and 5 bases from J; bases unmatched to any gene: 20. The CDR3 is 17 amino acids. The V gene's germline CDR1 is SQVTM and CDR2 ANQGSEA. The CDR3: CSALIHPTGGRGETQYF. CDR3 nucleotide sequence: TGCAGCGCCCTAATCCACCCGACAGGGGGGCGAGGGGAGACCCAGTACTTC.

The chain is built from TRBV20-1 and TRBJ2-2, with D perhaps TRBD1 or TRBD2 (5 bases each). The V end lost 0 bases, the J end lost 0 bases, and 29 bases lay between the germline ends. CDR3 length: 22 amino acids. The germline gives CDR1 DFQATT, CDR2 SNEGSKA (reference sequence). The CDR3: CSARDSAGTWVSDSANTGELFF. CDR3 coding DNA: TGCAGTGCTAGAGATTCCGCCGGGACCTGGGTGTCGGACTCCGCGAACACCGGGGAGCTGTTTTTT.

The chain has TRBV5-6 and TRBJ2-5; a possible D gene is TRBD2 (6 bases). Looked up from germline, CDR1 is SGHDT and CDR2 is YYEEEE. The CDR3 runs to 15 residues. V was cut by 3 bases and J by 2 bases, with 14 bases left in between. The DNA for the CDR3 is TGTGCCAGCAGCTCACCGGGACTGCCACAAGAGACCCAGTACTTC. Translation: CASSSPGLPQETQYF.

This sequence joins TRBV3-1 and TRBJ2-3; tentatively, D is TRBD1 (5 bases). The length of the CDR3 is 16 residues. From germline, CDR1 is LGHDT and CDR2 YNNKEL (reference sequence). Trimming took off 3 bases at V and 4 bases at J, with 17 bases between the two ends. The CDR3 sequence: CASSQAQIRGPDTQYF. In DNA, the CDR3 is TGTGCCAGCAGCCAGGCTCAAATAAGGGGCCCAGATACGCAGTATTTT.

The table lists this clonotype with many counts. The junction and the germline gene differ at one end; a read error may be behind it. This sequence joins TRBV29-1 and TRBJ2-1; TRBD2 is a possible D gene (5 bases). The CDR3 loop spans 10 amino acids. The V gene's germline CDR1 is SQVTM and CDR2 ANQGSEA. The CDR3 spells CSGEAEEQFF. The CDR3 DNA sequence: TGCAGCGGTGAAGCGGAGGAGCAGTTCTTC.

About this clonotype itself: A much larger clone is a single base away; this may be a read error. The V and J genes are TRBV6-1 and TRBJ1-2; D not resolved. Germline V lookup: CDR1 MNHNS, CDR2 SASEGT. The CDR3 has 13 amino acids. CDR3 sequence (DNA): TGTCCCAGCACGCGGCAGACGGTCTATGGCTACACCTTC. Amino acid sequence: CPSTRQTVYGYTF.

The genes are TRBV19 and TRBJ1-1; D uncertain. V was trimmed by 6 bases and J by 1 base, leaving 9 bases between them. Germline assignment: CDR1 LNHDA and CDR2 SQIVND (reference sequence). The CDR3 consists of 13 residues. CDR3 nucleotide sequence: TGTGCCAGTAGCAACCGAGAGAACACTGAAGCTTTCTTT. It encodes CASSNRENTEAFF.

This clonotype came up a few times. The V call is TRBV20-1, the J call TRBJ1-2; maybe TRBD1 (6 bases). Germline V gives CDR1 DFQATT, CDR2 SNEGSKA (reference sequence). The CDR3 totals 13 residues. The V end lost 5 bases, the J end lost 2 bases, and 12 bases lay between the germline ends. In nucleotides, the CDR3 is TGCAGTGCTCAGTACAGGGCAAACTATGGCTACACCTTC. As protein: CSAQYRANYGYTF.

This clonotype was detected only a few times. This chain connects TRBV6-5 to TRBJ2-1; unclear D gene. The CDR3 runs 15 residues. CDR1 and CDR2 (germline): MNHEY, SVGAGI. V shed 6 bases and J shed 3 bases, with 15 bases lying between them. The CDR3: CASSLDGNNYNEQFF. In DNA, the CDR3 is TGTGCCAGCAGCTTAGACGGAAACAACTACAATGAGCAGTTCTTC.

This clonotype was observed a few times. This chain uses TRBV7-2 with TRBJ2-7; 7 nucleotides agree with TRBD2. The CDR3 consists of 15 residues. Germline V CDR1 and CDR2: SGHTA, FQGNSA. J lost 4 bases, V lost 1 base, and 7 bases had no gene match. CDR3 sequence: CASSLELADFYEQYF. The DNA of the CDR3 is TGTGCCAGCAGCTTAGAGCTAGCGGACTTTTACGAGCAGTACTTC. The complete variable domain, with remaining parts taken from reference TRBV7-2 and TRBJ2-7, reads GAGVSQSPSNKVTEKGKDVELRCDPISGHTALYWYRQSLGQGLEFLIYFQGNSAPDKSGLPSDRFSAERTGGSVSTLTIQRTQQEDSAVYLCASSLELADFYEQYFGPGTRLTVT.

The chain couples TRBV12-3 or TRBV12-4 to TRBJ2-6; the D gene is possibly TRBD1 (6 bases). Deletions cut 7 bases from V and 1 base from J, with 11 bases between. The CDR3 sequence is 15 residues long. The CDR3 sequence: CASILTGSGANVLTF. The DNA for the CDR3 is TGTGCCAGCATTCTTACAGGGTCTGGGGCCAACGTCCTGACTTTC.

This clonotype was counted a single time. With a much larger clone just one base away, this may be a read error. This rearrangement joins TRBV20-1 to TRBJ2-7, with 7 bases matching TRBD2. Germline V gene sequence: CDR1 DFQATT, CDR2 SNEGSKA (reference sequence). The CDR3 runs 14 residues. The CDR3 here is CSARAGREWYDQYF. The CDR3 nucleotides read TGCAGTGCTAGAGCAGGGCGGGAGTGGTACGACCAGTACTTC.

The table lists this clonotype with many counts. CDR3 amino acids: CASSQTGTGATDTQYF. CDR3 DNA: TGTGCCAGCAGCCAGACCGGGACAGGGGCAACAGATACGCAGTATTTT. This chain joins TRBV4-2 and TRBJ2-3; 10 bases are shared with TRBD1. Losses at the gene ends were 3 bases for V and 3 bases for J; bases not matched to a gene: 6. The length of the CDR3 is 16 residues. Germline V gene lookup returns CDR1 LGHNA and CDR2 YNFKEQ.

This clonotype came up a few times. The V call is TRBV6-1, the J call TRBJ1-4; 8 bases agree with TRBD1. From germline, CDR1 is MNHNS and CDR2 SASEGT. This CDR3 comprises 14 residues. Germline trimming cut 5 bases from V and 7 bases from J; bases unmatched to any gene: 6. The CDR3 nucleotides read TGTGCCAGCAGTACAACAGGGGGTAGTGAAAAACTGTTTTTT. Encoded protein: CASSTTGGSEKLFF.

This clonotype was counted only a few times. The J gene is TRBJ1-5, the V gene TRBV7-9, with D perhaps TRBD1 (5 bases). The CDR3 is made up of 14 amino acids. The V gene lost 5 bases and the J gene lost 6 bases, with 14 bases spanning the gap. Germline loops: CDR1 SEHNR, CDR2 FQNEAQ (reference sequence). CDR3 protein: CASSPGGSSQPQHF. Written as DNA, the CDR3 is TGTGCCAGCAGCCCGGGGGGGAGTTCTCAGCCCCAGCATTTT.

Only a few counts were recorded for this clonotype. This chain connects TRBV20-1 to TRBJ1-4; D call uncertain. Per germline, CDR1 DFQATT and CDR2 SNEGSKA (reference sequence). Trimming took 2 bases from V and 0 from J, leaving 7 bases between them. This CDR3 is built from 14 residues. The CDR3 spells CSARLFATNEKLFF. The DNA for the CDR3 is TGCAGTGCTAGACTGTTCGCAACTAATGAAAAACTGTTTTTT.

This clonotype was counted ten times or more. The J gene is TRBJ2-7, the V gene TRBV29-1, with 10 bases aligning to TRBD2. The trim removed 6 bases at V and 2 bases at J, leaving 13 bases unmatched. CDR1 is SQVTM and CDR2 is ANQGSEA in the germline V gene. This CDR3 contains 16 residues. CDR3 sequence: CSVSTPGLANAYEQYF. CDR3 nucleotides: TGCAGCGTCTCTACACCGGGACTAGCGAACGCCTACGAGCAGTACTTC.

This chain uses TRBV4-2 with TRBJ2-1; the match to TRBD2 covers 12 bases. Looked up from germline, CDR1 is LGHNA and CDR2 is YNFKEQ. Trimming at V came to 0 bases and at J to 3 bases, leaving 21 bases not matched to a gene. There are 23 residues in the CDR3. The DNA for the CDR3 is TGTGCCAGCAGCCAAGATAACCTAGCGGGAGGGTTCGTTGGGGGGCGGGGCTACAATGAGCAGTTCTTC. Protein product: CASSQDNLAGGFVGGRGYNEQFF.

This clonotype has just a few counts. V and J are TRBV29-1 and TRBJ2-2, with 7 bases lining up with TRBD1. The length of the CDR3 is 14 residues. The V gene's germline CDR1 is SQVTM and CDR2 ANQGSEA. Germline trimming cut 0 bases from V and 5 bases from J; bases unmatched to any gene: 3. As DNA, the CDR3 is TGCAGCGTTGAAGAGAGACAGGGAACCGGGGAGCTGTTTTTT. Amino acids: CSVEERQGTGELFF.

This clonotype was detected only a few times. The chain couples TRBV27 to TRBJ2-5; possibly TRBD1 for D (6 bases). The CDR3 is 15 residues long. Germline assignment: CDR1 MNHEY and CDR2 SMNVEV (reference sequence). Trimming stripped 8 bases from V and 5 bases from J, with 21 bases between. CDR3: CASRRYRTEGETQYF. CDR3 sequence (DNA): TGTGCCAGCCGCCGGTACAGGACAGAGGGGGAGACCCAGTACTTC.

The J gene is TRBJ2-7, the V gene TRBV30; 9 nucleotides agree with TRBD2. V trimming: 5 bases; J trimming: 3 bases; junction bases outside the gene matches: 8. Looked up from germline, CDR1 is GTSNPN and CDR2 is SVGIG (reference sequence). The CDR3 spans 14 residues. As DNA, the CDR3 is TGTGCCTGGTCCAGCGGGGGGTTTTTCTACGAGCAGTACGTC. Its protein is CAWSSGGFFYEQYV.

This chain uses TRBV7-9 with TRBJ2-7, with D maybe TRBD1 (6 bases). The CDR3 sequence is 15 residues long. CDR1 and CDR2 from the germline V gene are SEHNR and FQNEAQ (reference sequence). Trimming pared 5 bases from V and 4 bases from J, leaving 18 bases between. In DNA form, the CDR3 reads TGTGCCAGCAGCCCCGCTGGGGCAGGGGATTACGAGCAGTACTTC. Translated, it gives CASSPAGAGDYEQYF.

The V gene is TRBV7-2, the J gene TRBJ2-1; TRBD2 matches 8 bases. Germline V gene data show CDR1 as SGHTA and CDR2 as FQGNSA. The CDR3 runs to 18 residues. The V segment lost 0 bases and the J segment 6 bases; nucleotides outside the gene matches: 13. The CDR3 sequence: CASSLALAGLLRSNEQFF. CDR3 sequence (DNA): TGTGCCAGCAGCTTAGCCCTAGCGGGCCTCCTTCGGAGCAATGAGCAGTTCTTC.

This clonotype has a handful of counts. CDR3 loop: CASGTTNTGELFF. Here the CDR3 DNA reads TGCGCCAGCGGGACAACAAACACCGGGGAGCTGTTTTTT. The J gene is TRBJ2-2, the V gene TRBV5-1, with TRBD1 as a possible D gene (6 bases). V was clipped by 7 bases and J by 2 bases, with 9 bases between them. Germline V CDR1 and CDR2: SGHRS, YFSETQ. CDR3 length: 13 residues.